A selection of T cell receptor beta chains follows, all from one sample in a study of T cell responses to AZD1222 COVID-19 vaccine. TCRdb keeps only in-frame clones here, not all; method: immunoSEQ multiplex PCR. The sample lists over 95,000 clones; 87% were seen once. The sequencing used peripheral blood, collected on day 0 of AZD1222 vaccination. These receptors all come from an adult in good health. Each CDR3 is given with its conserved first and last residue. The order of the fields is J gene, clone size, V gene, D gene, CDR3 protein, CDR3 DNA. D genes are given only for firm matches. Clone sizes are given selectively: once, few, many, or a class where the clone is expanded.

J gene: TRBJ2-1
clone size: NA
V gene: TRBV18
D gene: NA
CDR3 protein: CASSPGPGNEQFF
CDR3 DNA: TGTGCCAGCTCACCAGGTCCCGGCAATGAGCAGTTCTTC

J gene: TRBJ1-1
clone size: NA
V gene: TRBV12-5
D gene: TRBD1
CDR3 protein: CASGLVRGQGEAFF
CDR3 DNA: TGTGCTAGTGGTTTGGTAAGAGGACAGGGCGAAGCTTTCTTT

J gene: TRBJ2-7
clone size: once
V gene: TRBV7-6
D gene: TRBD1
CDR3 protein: CASSKVAGTGNSYEQYF
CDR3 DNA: TGTGCCAGCAGCAAAGTCGCCGGGACAGGCAACTCCTACGAGCAGTACTTC

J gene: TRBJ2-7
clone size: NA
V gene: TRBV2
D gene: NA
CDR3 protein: CASKKARGEYEQYF
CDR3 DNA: TGTGCCAGCAAGAAAGCCAGGGGGGAATACGAGCAGTACTTC

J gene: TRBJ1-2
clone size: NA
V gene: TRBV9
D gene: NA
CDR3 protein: CASSSQLGSSNYGYTF
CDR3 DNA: TGTGCCAGCAGCTCCCAATTAGGCAGCTCCAACTATGGCTACACCTTC

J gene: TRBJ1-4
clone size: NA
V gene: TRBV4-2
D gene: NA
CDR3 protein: CASSQDWGEKLFF
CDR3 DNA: TGTGCCAGCAGCCAAGACTGGGGTGAAAAACTGTTTTTT

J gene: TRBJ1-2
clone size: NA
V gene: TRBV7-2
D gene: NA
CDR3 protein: CASSPRTAVGYGYTF
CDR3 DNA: TGTGCCAGCAGCCCTCGGACAGCGGTGGGCTATGGCTACACCTTC

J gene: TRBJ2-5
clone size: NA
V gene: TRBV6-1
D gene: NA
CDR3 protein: CASSEVGGGTQYF
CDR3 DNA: TGTGCCAGCAGTGAAGTGGGCGGCGGGACCCAGTACTTC

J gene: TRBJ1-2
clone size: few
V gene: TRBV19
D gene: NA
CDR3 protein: CASSIIGNYGYTF
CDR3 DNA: TGTGCCAGTAGTATCATAGGGAACTATGGCTACACCTTC

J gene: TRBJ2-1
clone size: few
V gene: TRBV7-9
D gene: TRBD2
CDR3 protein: CASSNIAGGRYNEQFF
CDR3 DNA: TGTGCCAGCAGCAACATCGCGGGGGGGAGGTACAATGAGCAGTTCTTC

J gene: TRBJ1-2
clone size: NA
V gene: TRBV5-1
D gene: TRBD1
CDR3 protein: CASSLAGTDVGYTF
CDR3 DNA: TGCGCCAGCAGCTTGGCCGGGACAGACGTTGGCTACACCTTC

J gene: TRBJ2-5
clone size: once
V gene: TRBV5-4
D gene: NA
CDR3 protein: CASSSSVGTQYF
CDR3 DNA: TGTGCCAGCAGCTCCTCCGTAGGGACCCAGTACTTC

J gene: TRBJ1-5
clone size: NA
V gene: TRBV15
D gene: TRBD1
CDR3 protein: CATSRPPRDRVYSNQPQHF
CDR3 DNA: TGTGCCACCAGCAGACCGCCCCGGGACAGGGTATATAGCAATCAGCCCCAGCATTTT

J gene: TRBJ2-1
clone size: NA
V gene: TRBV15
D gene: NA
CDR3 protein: CATSPGANEQFF
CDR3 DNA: TGTGCCACCAGCCCCGGGGCCAATGAGCAGTTCTTC

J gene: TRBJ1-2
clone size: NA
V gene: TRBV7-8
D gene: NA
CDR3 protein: CASSEKTLHYGYTF
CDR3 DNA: TGTGCCAGCAGCGAGAAGACACTGCACTATGGCTACACCTTC

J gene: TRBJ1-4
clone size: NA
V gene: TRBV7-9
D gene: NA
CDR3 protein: CASSFLQGYDEKLFF
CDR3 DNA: TGTGCCAGCAGCTTTCTACAGGGTTATGATGAAAAACTGTTTTTT

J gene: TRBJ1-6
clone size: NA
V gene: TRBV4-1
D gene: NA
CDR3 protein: CASSQAAGVGSPLHF
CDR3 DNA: TGCGCCAGCAGCCAAGCGGCAGGGGTGGGTTCACCCCTCCACTTT

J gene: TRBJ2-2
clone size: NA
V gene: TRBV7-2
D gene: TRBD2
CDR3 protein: CASSFPTSGSPNTGELFF
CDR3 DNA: TGTGCCAGCAGCTTTCCGACTAGCGGGAGCCCGAACACCGGGGAGCTGTTTTTT

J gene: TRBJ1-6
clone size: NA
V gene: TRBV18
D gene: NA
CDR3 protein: CASSPGPVGSPLHF
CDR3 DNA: TGTGCCAGCTCACCGGGGCCTGTGGGTTCACCCCTCCACTTT

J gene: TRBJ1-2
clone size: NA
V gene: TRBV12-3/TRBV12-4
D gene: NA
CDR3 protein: CASSLGGQGGYTF
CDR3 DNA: TGTGCCAGCAGTTTAGGAGGCCAGGGGGGCTACACCTTC

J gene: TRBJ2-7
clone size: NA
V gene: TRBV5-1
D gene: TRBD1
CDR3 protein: CASSPGTGGSYEQYF
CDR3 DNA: TGCGCCAGCAGCCCCGGGACAGGAGGGTCCTACGAGCAGTACTTC

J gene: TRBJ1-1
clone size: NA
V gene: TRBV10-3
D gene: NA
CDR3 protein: CATGGNTEAFF
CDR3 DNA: TGTGCCACCGGTGGGAACACTGAAGCTTTCTTT

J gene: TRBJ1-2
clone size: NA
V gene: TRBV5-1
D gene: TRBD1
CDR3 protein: CASSPAPGGLSYGYTF
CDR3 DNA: TGTGCCAGCAGCCCGGCCCCAGGGGGCTTAAGTTATGGCTACACCTTC

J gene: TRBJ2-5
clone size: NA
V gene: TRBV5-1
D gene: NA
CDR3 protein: CASSLAGMQTQYF
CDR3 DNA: TGCGCCAGCAGCTTGGCTGGGATGCAGACCCAGTACTTC